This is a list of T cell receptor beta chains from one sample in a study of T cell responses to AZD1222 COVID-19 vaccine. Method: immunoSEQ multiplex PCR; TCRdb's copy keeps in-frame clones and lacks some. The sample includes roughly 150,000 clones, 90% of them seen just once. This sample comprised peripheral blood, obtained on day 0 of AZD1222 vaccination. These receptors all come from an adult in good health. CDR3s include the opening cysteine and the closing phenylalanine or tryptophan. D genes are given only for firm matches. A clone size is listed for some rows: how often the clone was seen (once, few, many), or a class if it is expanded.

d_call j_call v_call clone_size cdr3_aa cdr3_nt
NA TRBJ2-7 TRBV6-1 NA CASSETGLSLAYEQYF TGTGCCAGCAGTGAAACCGGCTTAAGTTTAGCCTACGAGCAGTACTTC
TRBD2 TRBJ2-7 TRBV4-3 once CASSHTRAGGKDEQYF TGCGCCAGCAGCCACACCAGGGCGGGAGGGAAGGACGAGCAGTACTTC
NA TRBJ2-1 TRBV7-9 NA CASSPSPARRWEEQFF TGTGCCAGCAGCCCATCCCCCGCTAGGAGGTGGGAGGAGCAGTTCTTC
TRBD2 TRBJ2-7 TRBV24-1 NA CATSDSGTSVGYEQYF TGTGCCACCAGTGATTCCGGGACTAGCGTGGGTTACGAGCAGTACTTC
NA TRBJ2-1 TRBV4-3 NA CASSQFSGYNEQFF TGCGCCAGCAGCCAATTTTCGGGGTACAATGAGCAGTTCTTC
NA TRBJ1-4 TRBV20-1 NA CSAEGYEKLFF TGCAGTGCCGAGGGCTATGAAAAACTGTTTTTT
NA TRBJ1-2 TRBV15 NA CATRWIQQGDGYTF TGTGCCACCAGATGGATTCAGCAAGGGGATGGCTACACCTTC
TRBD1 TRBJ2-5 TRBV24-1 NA CATSGATGTRETQYF TGTGCCACCAGTGGTGCGACAGGGACCAGGGAGACCCAGTACTTC
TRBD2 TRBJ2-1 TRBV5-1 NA CASSLMASGSSYNEQFF TGCGCCAGCAGCTTGATGGCTAGCGGGAGCTCCTACAATGAGCAGTTCTTC
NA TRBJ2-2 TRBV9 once CASSVDRAGELFF TGTGCCAGCAGCGTAGACAGGGCCGGGGAGCTGTTTTTT
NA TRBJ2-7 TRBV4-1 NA CASSTNRAGEQYF TGCGCCAGCAGCACCAACAGAGCCGGGGAGCAGTACTTC
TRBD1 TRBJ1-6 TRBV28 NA CASSLGQINSPLHF TGTGCCAGCAGTTTGGGACAGATAAATTCACCCCTCCACTTT
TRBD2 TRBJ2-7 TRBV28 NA CASSPITSGRFYEQYF TGTGCCAGCAGTCCAATAACTAGCGGGAGGTTCTACGAGCAGTACTTC
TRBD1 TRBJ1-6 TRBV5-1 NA CASSLDGQGRSPLHF TGCGCCAGCAGCTTGGATGGACAGGGGAGATCACCCCTCCACTTT
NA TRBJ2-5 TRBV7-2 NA CASSLGPRGFQETQYF TGTGCCAGCAGCTTAGGCCCCCGTGGCTTCCAAGAGACCCAGTACTTC
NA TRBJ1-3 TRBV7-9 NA CASSLANISGNTIYF TGTGCCAGCAGCTTAGCGAACATCTCTGGAAACACCATATATTTT
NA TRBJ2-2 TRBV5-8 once CASSLFGGLPGELFF TGTGCCAGCAGCTTGTTCGGAGGATTGCCCGGGGAGCTGTTTTTT
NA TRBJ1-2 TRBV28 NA CASSLRPTGTYGYTF TGTGCCAGCAGTTTACGACCAACAGGGACCTATGGCTACACCTTC
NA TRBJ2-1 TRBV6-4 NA CASSDGTSSYNEQFF TGTGCCAGCAGTGACGGGACTTCCTCCTACAATGAGCAGTTCTTC
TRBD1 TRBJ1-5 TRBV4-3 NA CASSQGTGRTNQPQHF TGCGCCAGCAGCCAAGGGACAGGGAGAACCAATCAGCCCCAGCATTTT
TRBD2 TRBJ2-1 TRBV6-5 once CASRPVTSGSNEQFF TGTGCCAGCAGGCCCGTGACTAGCGGGAGTAATGAGCAGTTCTTC
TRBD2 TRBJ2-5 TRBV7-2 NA CASRRTSEETQYF TGTGCCAGCAGACGGACTAGCGAAGAGACCCAGTACTTC
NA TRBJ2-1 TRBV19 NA CASSILGEQFF TGTGCCAGTAGTATCTTGGGTGAGCAGTTCTTC
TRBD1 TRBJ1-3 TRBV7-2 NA CASSFLGGTARDTIYF TGTGCCAGCAGCTTTTTAGGTGGGACAGCGAGGGACACCATATATTTT
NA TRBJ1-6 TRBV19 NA CASSIGLNSPLHF TGTGCCAGTAGTATCGGACTTAATTCACCCCTCCACTTT
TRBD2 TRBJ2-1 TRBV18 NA CASSPGTSADNEQFF TGTGCCAGCTCGCCCGGGACTAGCGCCGACAATGAGCAGTTCTTC
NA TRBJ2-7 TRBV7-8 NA CASSLANPSEQYF TGTGCCAGCAGCTTAGCGAACCCCAGCGAGCAGTACTTC
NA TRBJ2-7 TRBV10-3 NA CAISESNWAASSPRPEQYF TGTGCCATCAGTGAGTCGAATTGGGCGGCGTCCTCACCCCGACCCGAGCAGTACTTC
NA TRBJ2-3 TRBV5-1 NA CASSDTLDTQYF TGCGCCAGCAGCGATACCTTAGATACGCAGTATTTT
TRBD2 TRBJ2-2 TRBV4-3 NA CASSQPGLAGGSGELFF TGCGCCAGCAGCCAACCTGGACTAGCGGGAGGTAGTGGGGAGCTGTTTTTT
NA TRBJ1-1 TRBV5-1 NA CASAGGANTEAFF TGCGCCAGCGCGGGGGGAGCGAACACTGAAGCTTTCTTT
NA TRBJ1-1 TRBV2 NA CASRHMDSEAFF TGTGCCAGCAGACATATGGACAGTGAAGCTTTCTTT
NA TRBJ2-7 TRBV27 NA CASSKDPTYEQYF TGTGCCAGCAGCAAAGACCCGACCTACGAGCAGTACTTC
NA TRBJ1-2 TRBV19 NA CASSRRIGYGYTF TGTGCCAGTAGTCGCAGGATAGGCTATGGCTACACCTTC
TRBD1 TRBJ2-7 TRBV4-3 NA CASSQWGQGKRSYEQYF TGCGCCAGCAGCCAATGGGGACAGGGAAAACGCTCCTACGAGCAGTACTTC
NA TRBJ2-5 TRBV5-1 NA CASSWTDRLQETQYF TGCGCCAGCAGCTGGACGGACAGACTCCAAGAGACCCAGTACTTC
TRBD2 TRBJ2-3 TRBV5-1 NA CASSLGAGGPTDTQYF TGCGCCAGCAGCTTGGGGGCGGGAGGGCCCACAGATACGCAGTATTTT
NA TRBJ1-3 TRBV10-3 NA CATRDRGDSGNTIYF TGTGCCACCCGGGACCGCGGGGACTCTGGAAACACCATATATTTT